These 30 T cell receptor beta chains came from one sample sequenced in a study of CD8+ T cells in alopecia areata. Reverse transcribed after extraction, RNA yielded cDNA as the sequencing template. Clones were read by immunoSEQ multiplex PCR, and TCRdb kept only the in-frame ones, dropping some. The sample holds tens of thousands of clones, just over 50% seen once. The source material was NKG2D-high CD8+ T cells sorted from blood. All receptors come from a human donor with alopecia areata.

The genes are TRBV18 and TRBJ2-3, with 11 bases that match TRBD2. Germline V CDR1 and CDR2: KGHSH, LQKENI. Unmatched junction bases numbered 6, after V lost 2 bases and J lost 5 bases. The CDR3 runs 16 residues. CDR3 DNA sequence: TGTGCCAGCTCACCAGATAGCGGGAGGGCCATAGATACGCAGTATTTT. Translating gives CASSPDSGRAIDTQYF. Drawing the rest from reference TRBV18 and TRBJ2-3, the complete variable domain is NAGVMQNPRHLVRRRGQEARLRCSPMKGHSHVYWYRQLPEEGLKFMVYLQKENIIDESGMPKERFSAEFPKEGPSILRIQQVVRGDSAAYFCASSPDSGRAIDTQYFGPGTRLTVL.

The rearrangement uses TRBV4-1 and TRBJ2-1, with 8 bases aligning to TRBD1. V shed 4 bases, J shed 10 bases, and the junction held 12 bases outside the gene matches. This CDR3 contains 15 residues. CDR1 MGHRA and CDR2 YSYEKL come from the germline V gene. The CDR3 sequence is CASSLNQGAVGEQFF. The CDR3 region has the DNA TGCGCCAGCAGCCTGAACCAGGGGGCCGTCGGGGAGCAGTTCTTC.

The gene calls are TRBV4-1 and TRBJ2-2; 7 bases match TRBD1. J gave up 6 bases and V 3 bases, and 1 base lay outside the gene matches. The CDR3 is made up of 13 amino acids. The germline V gene encodes CDR1 MGHRA and CDR2 YSYEKL. The CDR3 is CASSQGQPGELFF. The CDR3, as DNA: TGCGCCAGCAGCCAGGGACAGCCCGGGGAGCTGTTTTTT.

The sample holds a few counts of this clone. This chain uses TRBV4-1 with TRBJ2-3, with a tentative D call TRBD2 (6 bases). Looked up from germline, CDR1 is MGHRA and CDR2 is YSYEKL. Trimming cost V 3 bases and J 5 bases, with 9 bases left between them. CDR3 length equals 13 residues. DNA for the CDR3: TGCGCCAGCAGCCAGGGAGGTGGAGATACGCAGTATTTT. This encodes CASSQGGGDTQYF.

This chain joins TRBV27 and TRBJ1-1; D unresolved. V lost 2 bases and J 2 bases, leaving 6 bases between the germline ends. The CDR3 has 13 residues. Germline V gene lookup returns CDR1 MNHEY and CDR2 SMNVEV (reference sequence). The CDR3 sequence is CASSLAHNTEAFF. DNA for the CDR3: TGTGCCAGCAGTTTAGCGCACAACACTGAAGCTTTCTTT.

The chain carries TRBV4-1 and TRBJ2-7; D unresolved. The CDR3 contains 15 residues. Germline V gene sequence: CDR1 MGHRA, CDR2 YSYEKL. The V gene lost 0 bases and the J gene lost 0 bases, with 9 bases spanning the gap. CDR3 sequence (DNA): TGCGCCAGCAGCCAAGATCCGGAAAACTCCTACGAGCAGTACTTC. This encodes CASSQDPENSYEQYF.

The chain couples TRBV29-1 to TRBJ1-2; D is unclear. Germline CDR1 is SQVTM and CDR2 is ANQGSEA. Trimming removed 3 bases at V and 2 bases at J, with 10 bases between. The CDR3 spans 13 residues. CDR3: CSVDPGTNYGYTF. CDR3 in DNA: TGCAGCGTTGACCCAGGAACAAACTATGGCTACACCTTC.

In this sample, this clone turned up a few times. This chain uses TRBV19 with TRBJ2-5; D not certain. Germline V gene data show CDR1 as LNHDA and CDR2 as SQIVND (reference sequence). The CDR3 is 12 residues long. Trimming cost V 4 bases and J 10 bases, with 13 bases left between them. The CDR3 DNA follows: TGTGCCAGTAGTACCCCGAGTAGCAACCAGTACTTC. Its translation: CASSTPSSNQYF.

The rearrangement uses TRBV5-6 and TRBJ2-1; 7 nucleotides line up with TRBD2. J gave up 2 bases and V 7 bases, and 3 bases lay outside the gene matches. Germline assignment: CDR1 SGHDT and CDR2 YYEEEE. The CDR3 spans 13 residues. The CDR3 nucleotides are TGTGCCAGCTCGGGGAGGGCCTACAATGAGCAGTTCTTC. It translates to CASSGRAYNEQFF.

The chain employs TRBV27 and TRBJ2-5, with a tentative D call TRBD2 (6 bases). The CDR3 is 14 amino acids. The germline V and J ends were trimmed by 2 bases and 1 base, with 8 bases remaining between them. Germline CDR1 reads MNHEY; CDR2 reads SMNVEV (reference sequence). CDR3 amino acids: CASSLAGSQETQYF. CDR3 nucleotide sequence: TGTGCCAGCAGTTTAGCGGGATCCCAAGAGACCCAGTACTTC.

The V and J genes are TRBV19 and TRBJ2-5; no clear D. The CDR3 is 15 residues long. Germline loops: CDR1 LNHDA, CDR2 SQIVND (reference sequence). The germline V and J ends were trimmed by 5 bases and 1 base, with 14 bases remaining between them. The CDR3 sequence is CASSPLKNAQETQYF. Here the CDR3 DNA reads TGTGCCAGTAGTCCCCTTAAGAACGCCCAAGAGACCCAGTACTTC.

This clone was counted only a few times. The same CDR3 arises from other DNA sequences in this sample as well. The chain joins TRBV7-8 to TRBJ1-5; weak D call: TRBD1 (5 bases). Trimming removed 1 base at V and 4 bases at J, with 5 bases between. Germline-derived CDR1 and CDR2 are SGHVS and FQNEAQ. The CDR3 is 13 amino acids. The CDR3 sequence: CASSLGQNQPQHF. CDR3 in DNA: TGTGCCAGCAGCTTAGGACAGAATCAGCCCCAGCATTTT.

The J gene is TRBJ2-5, the V gene TRBV6-5; D call uncertain. The ends were cut back, 0 bases at V and 1 base at J, with 9 bases in the middle. Germline V gene sequence: CDR1 MNHEY, CDR2 SVGAGI. This CDR3 region has 15 residues. DNA for the CDR3: TGTGCCAGCAGTTACTCGTCAACAGTCCAAGAGACCCAGTACTTC. Protein product: CASSYSSTVQETQYF.

The sample holds a few counts of this clone. The chain joins TRBV29-1 to TRBJ2-2; a weak D match, TRBD2 (6 bases). Trimming took off 7 bases at V and 6 bases at J, with 9 bases between the two ends. The germline V gene has CDR1 SQVTM and CDR2 ANQGSEA. The length of the CDR3 is 11 residues. The CDR3 here is CSGRAAGELFF. The CDR3, as DNA: TGCAGCGGGAGGGCCGCCGGGGAGCTGTTTTTT.

There are a few counts of this clone. CDR3 nucleotides: TGTGCCTGGAGTGGCGACTACAATGAGCAGTTCTTC. It translates to CAWSGDYNEQFF. The chain links TRBV30 to TRBJ2-1; D ambiguous. The V end was cut by 1 base, the J end by 3 bases, with 4 bases between. The CDR3 loop spans 12 amino acids. Germline V gene sequence: CDR1 GTSNPN, CDR2 SVGIG (reference sequence). Filled out from reference TRBV30 and TRBJ2-1, the complete variable domain reads SQTIHQWPATLVQPVGSPLSLECTVEGTSNPNLYWYRQAAGRGLQLLFYSVGIGQISSEVPQNLSASRPQDRQFILSSKKLLLSDSGFYLCAWSGDYNEQFFGPGTRLTVL.

In its sample, this clone was seen a few times. The chain combines TRBV28 with TRBJ2-1; the D is unclear. The CDR3 has 12 amino acids. Germline CDR1 reads MDHEN; CDR2 reads SYDVKM. Trimming cost V 5 bases and J 3 bases, with 5 bases left between them. CDR3 sequence reads: CASSPRYNEQFF. The CDR3 DNA is TGTGCCAGCAGTCCTCGCTACAATGAGCAGTTCTTC.

In its sample, this clone was seen many times. The chain has TRBV7-9 and TRBJ2-1; no definite D call. The V gene lost 0 bases and the J gene lost 10 bases, with 7 bases spanning the gap. This CDR3 comprises 12 residues. Germline V gene sequence: CDR1 SEHNR, CDR2 FQNEAQ (reference sequence). The CDR3 is CASSLAVEEQFF. The CDR3 DNA is TGTGCCAGCAGCTTAGCGGTAGAGGAGCAGTTCTTC.

The CDR3 sequence is CASSLGDTHHETQYF. DNA for the CDR3: TGCGCCAGCAGCTTGGGGGACACTCATCACGAGACCCAGTACTTC. This chain uses TRBV5-1 with TRBJ2-5; a possible D gene is TRBD1 (6 bases). V was shortened by 0 bases and J by 5 bases, with 14 bases between the two germline ends. Germline lookup yields CDR1 SGHRS and CDR2 YFSETQ. The CDR3 totals 15 residues.

The chain combines TRBV30 with TRBJ1-4; no clear D. V was cut by 2 bases and J by 8 bases, with 12 bases left in between. Germline CDR1 GTSNPN, CDR2 SVGIG (reference sequence). The CDR3 runs 13 residues. The CDR3 is CAWSTSGWEKLFF. CDR3 nucleotides: TGTGCCTGGAGTACTTCCGGTTGGGAAAAACTGTTTTTT.

The chain combines TRBV19 with TRBJ2-7; D gene unclear. The CDR3 loop spans 13 amino acids. CDR1 and CDR2 (germline): LNHDA, SQIVND (reference sequence). The V and J ends lost 6 bases and 2 bases respectively, with 11 bases between them. CDR3 sequence (DNA): TGTGCCAGTAGAGGTGGTGCGACCTACGAGCAGTACTTC. This sequence encodes CASRGGATYEQYF.

Comment on this clone: Other DNA sequences in the same sample also yield this CDR3. The V gene is TRBV4-1, the J gene TRBJ2-2; 11 bases map to TRBD2. The CDR3 sequence is 17 residues long. V shed 4 bases and J 4 bases; nucleotides not matched to a gene: 8. Germline CDR1 and CDR2: MGHRA and YSYEKL. The CDR3 region is CASSLSGTSGSTGELFF. The CDR3 DNA reads as TGCGCCAGCAGCCTTTCCGGGACTAGCGGATCCACCGGGGAGCTGTTTTTT.

This clone was seen more than once but under ten times. J is TRBJ2-3 and V is TRBV29-1; tentatively, D is TRBD1 or TRBD2 (6 bases each). V was cut by 4 bases and J by 1 base, with 15 bases left in between. The CDR3 runs to 15 residues. The germline CDR1 and CDR2 sequences are SQVTM and ANQGSEA. The CDR3 loop reads CSVGGAQSGTDTQYF. The CDR3 DNA follows: TGCAGCGTTGGGGGGGCGCAGTCGGGCACAGATACGCAGTATTTT.

This clone came up a few times. The chain links TRBV29-1 to TRBJ2-3, with TRBD1 identical over 7 bases. Germline CDR1 reads SQVTM; CDR2 reads ANQGSEA. V lost 6 bases and J lost 6; bases outside the gene matches: 6. The CDR3 is 12 amino acids. The CDR3 here is CSVEGARDTQYF. The CDR3 nucleotides read TGCAGCGTAGAGGGGGCAAGGGATACGCAGTATTTT.

The chain couples TRBV29-1 to TRBJ1-2, with no clear D. The ends were cut back, 3 bases at V and 8 bases at J, with 10 bases in the middle. CDR1 and CDR2 (germline): SQVTM, ANQGSEA. CDR3 size: 11 residues. As DNA, the CDR3 is TGCAGCGTTGATTTCCCTGAGGGCTACACCTTC. Its translation is CSVDFPEGYTF.

Only a few counts were recorded for this clone. V usage is TRBV28 and J usage is TRBJ2-2; no reliable D call. Germline CDR1 MDHEN, CDR2 SYDVKM. The V end was cut by 6 bases, the J end by 8 bases, with 10 bases between. The CDR3 totals 12 residues. The chain's CDR3 is CASSYPRGELFF. The CDR3 nucleotides read TGTGCCAGCAGCTATCCGCGGGGGGAGCTGTTTTTT.

This chain uses TRBV27 with TRBJ2-3; D uncertain. Germline CDR1 MNHEY, CDR2 SMNVEV (reference sequence). The CDR3 spans 12 residues. With 10 bases removed from V and 6 bases from J, the gap between germline ends came to 14 bases. The CDR3 spells CATISLGDTQYF. As DNA, the CDR3 is TGTGCCACCATATCCCTAGGGGATACGCAGTATTTT.

This chain joins TRBV29-1 and TRBJ1-2; D is unclear. V lost 1 base and J lost 4, with 10 bases in between. This CDR3 is built from 13 residues. The germline V gene has CDR1 SQVTM and CDR2 ANQGSEA. The CDR3 coding sequence is TGCAGCGTTGAAGCGGGGTCGGGCTATGGCTACACCTTC. Encoded protein: CSVEAGSGYGYTF.

The rearrangement uses TRBV2 and TRBJ2-3, with 7 bases aligning to TRBD1. The CDR3 runs to 15 residues. Looked up from germline, CDR1 is SNHLY and CDR2 is FYNNEI. V was clipped by 7 bases and J by 1 base; unmatched bases: 8. The CDR3 bases are TGTGCCAGCAAGGTAGGGGGCTCTGGCACAGATACGCAGTATTTT. This encodes CASKVGGSGTDTQYF.

Written as DNA, the CDR3 is TGCGCCAGCAGCCAAGATCAGGGCTGGGGTGAAGCTTTCTTT. Translating gives CASSQDQGWGEAFF. The genes are TRBV4-3 and TRBJ1-1; D perhaps matches TRBD1 (5 bases). This CDR3 region has 14 residues. Germline V lookup: CDR1 LGHNA, CDR2 YSLEER. Trimming removed 0 bases from V and 7 bases from J, with 12 bases in between.

This clone appeared many times. The chain has TRBV14 and TRBJ2-7, with a tentative D call TRBD1 (6 bases). This CDR3 has 14 amino acids. Trimming took off 6 bases at V and 3 bases at J, with 15 bases between the two ends. CDR1 is SGHDN and CDR2 is FVKESK in the germline V gene. The CDR3 loop is CASSPYRDDYEQYF. As DNA, the CDR3 is TGTGCCAGCAGTCCATACAGGGACGACTACGAGCAGTACTTC.